This T cell receptor (beta chain) is from a study of T cells in lung cancer brain metastases. Study-wide background: Most patients, about 90% of the roughly 20, got no therapy between primary and metastasis resection. General study findings and limits: Effects of preoperative corticosteroids on T cell infiltration in brain metastases could not be controlled. Few clones were shared between paired lesions (mean Morisita approximately 0.23); most were lesion-specific.

Germline values: CDR1 SGHTS, CDR2 YDEGEE. The CDR3 covers 12 residues. V was pared by 2 bases and J by 6 bases, with 9 bases between. Profiled with immunoSEQ multiplex PCR; TCRdb holds only in-frame clones, not every one. Of roughly 4,200 clones listed, roughly 89% were seen once; the top ten hold roughly 7.3%. On this clone itself: Antigen: not known.

The rearrangement uses TRBV5-8 and TRBJ2-7; D remains ambiguous. The origin of this receptor is a man in his sixties with non-small cell lung cancer. The sequencing sample was made of tumor tissue from the primary lung tumor. CDR3 coding DNA: TGTGCCAGCAGCTTAGAGCTGGGCGAGCAGTACTTC. Residues: CASSLELGEQYF.